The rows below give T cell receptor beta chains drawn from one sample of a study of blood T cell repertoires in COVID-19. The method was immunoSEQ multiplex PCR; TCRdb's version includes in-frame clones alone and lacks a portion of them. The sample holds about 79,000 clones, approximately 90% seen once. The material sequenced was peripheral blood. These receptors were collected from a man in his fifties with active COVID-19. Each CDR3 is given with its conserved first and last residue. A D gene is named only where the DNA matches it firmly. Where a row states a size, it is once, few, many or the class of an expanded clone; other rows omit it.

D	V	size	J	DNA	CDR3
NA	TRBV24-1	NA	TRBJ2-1	TGTGCCACCAGTGAATACAGAAGGGGGTCCTACAATGAGCAGTTCTTC	CATSEYRRGSYNEQFF
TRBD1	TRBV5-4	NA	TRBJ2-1	TGTGCCAGCAGCGTCCGGGACAGCCACAATGAGCAGTTCTTC	CASSVRDSHNEQFF
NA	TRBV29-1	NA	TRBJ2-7	TGCAGCGTTGGGAGTGGGTTAGCGAGCTCCTACGAGCAGTACTTC	CSVGSGLASSYEQYF
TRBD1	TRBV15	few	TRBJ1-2	TGTGCCACCAGGGGACAGGGGTTTTATTCGTTTGATGGCTACACCTTC	CATRGQGFYSFDGYTF
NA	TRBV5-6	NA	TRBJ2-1	TGTGCCAGCAGCCCCGGACAGTTCTACAATGAGCAGTTCTTC	CASSPGQFYNEQFF
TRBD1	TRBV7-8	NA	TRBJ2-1	TGTGCCAGCAGCTTAGGGTTCAGGGGCAGGGGGTACGATGAGCAGTTCTTC	CASSLGFRGRGYDEQFF
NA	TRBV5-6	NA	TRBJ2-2	TGTGCCAGCAGCATCTCTTGGGGCCGGGAGCTGTTTTTT	CASSISWGRELFF
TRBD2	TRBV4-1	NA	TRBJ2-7	TGCGCCAGCAGCCAAGATACGCGGGGGGCTCATGGGGAGCAGTACTTC	CASSQDTRGAHGEQYF
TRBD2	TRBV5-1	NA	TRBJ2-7	TGCGCCAGCAGCCCATTAACTAGCGGTTCTACCTACGAGCAGTACTTC	CASSPLTSGSTYEQYF
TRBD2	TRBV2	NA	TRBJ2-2	TGTGCCAGCAGTGAAGGTCCGTCTAGCGGGGGAATCGGGGAGCTGTTTTTT	CASSEGPSSGGIGELFF
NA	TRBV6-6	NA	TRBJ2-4	TGTGCCAGCAGTCCCCGGACTGTGGACTCCGCGGTGGGCAAAAACATTCAGTACTTC	CASSPRTVDSAVGKNIQYF
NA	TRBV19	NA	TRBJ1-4	TGTGCCAGTAGTACACCCGGGGTTAATGAAAAACTGTTTTTT	CASSTPGVNEKLFF
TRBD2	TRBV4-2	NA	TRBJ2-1	TGTGCCAGCAGCCAAGATCAATCGGGAGGGGGGGGCAATGAGCAGTTCTTC	CASSQDQSGGGGNEQFF
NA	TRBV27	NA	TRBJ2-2	TGTGCCAGCAGTTTACAACAGAACACCGGGGAGCTGTTTTTT	CASSLQQNTGELFF
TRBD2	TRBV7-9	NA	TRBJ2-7	TGTGCCAGCAGCCCTAGCGGGGGGGCTTCGGGCGAGCAGTACTTC	CASSPSGGASGEQYF
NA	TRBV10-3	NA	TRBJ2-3	TGTGCCACCGGACAGTCCCACACAGATACGCAGTATTTT	CATGQSHTDTQYF
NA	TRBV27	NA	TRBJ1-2	TGTGCCAGCAGTTTTCTTGCGGGAGCGATATATAACTATGGCTACACCTTC	CASSFLAGAIYNYGYTF
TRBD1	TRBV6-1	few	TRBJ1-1	TGTGCCAGCAGTGAACGGGACAGATACGACACTGAAGCTTTCTTT	CASSERDRYDTEAFF
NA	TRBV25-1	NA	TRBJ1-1	TGTGCCAGCAGTGAATCCGGCACAGTTTCCACTGAAGCTTTCTTT	CASSESGTVSTEAFF
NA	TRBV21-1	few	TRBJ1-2	TGTGCCAGCGGAGGGAACTATGGCTACACCTTC	CASGGNYGYTF
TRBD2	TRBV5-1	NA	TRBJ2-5	TGCGCCAGCAGCTTGGGAACTAGCGGCCGGGAGACCCAGTACTTC	CASSLGTSGRETQYF
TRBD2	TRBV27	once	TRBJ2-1	TGTGCCAGCAGTTCGCGGACTAGCGGACGAGTCAATGAGCAGTTCTTC	CASSSRTSGRVNEQFF
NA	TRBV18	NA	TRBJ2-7	TGTGCCAGCGGAACAGGGCAGTCCTACGAGCAGTACTTC	CASGTGQSYEQYF
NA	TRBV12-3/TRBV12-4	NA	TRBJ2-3	TGTGCCACCGTAAGCGGCACAGATACGCAGTATTTT	CATVSGTDTQYF
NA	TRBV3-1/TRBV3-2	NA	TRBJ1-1	TGTGCCAGCAGCCTCGTAGGGGGAGCGAACACTGAAGCTTTCTTT	CASSLVGGANTEAFF
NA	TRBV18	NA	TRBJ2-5	TGTGCCAGCTCACCAAAGGACTCCCAAGAGACCCAGTACTTC	CASSPKDSQETQYF
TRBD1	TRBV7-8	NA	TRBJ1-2	TGTGCCAGCAGCTTAGAGGTCGACAGGGGCGCGGGATACACCTTC	CASSLEVDRGAGYTF
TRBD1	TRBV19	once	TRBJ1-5	TGTGCCAGTAGCGACAGGGTCCAGCCCCAGCATTTT	CASSDRVQPQHF
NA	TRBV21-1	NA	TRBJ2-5	TGTGCCAGCAGCCCAGGGGACAGGGGACCGCAAGAGACCCAGTACTTC	CASSPGDRGPQETQYF
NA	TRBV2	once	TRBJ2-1	TGTGCCAGCAGTGAAGACAGACACAATGAGCAGTTCTTC	CASSEDRHNEQFF
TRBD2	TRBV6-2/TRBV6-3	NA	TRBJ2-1	TGTGCCAGCAGTTTATTCCGGGAGGCAGATGAGCAGTTCTTC	CASSLFREADEQFF
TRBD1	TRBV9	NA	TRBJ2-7	TGTGCCAGCAGCGTGGGGGGGACAGGGCCCTACGAGCAGTACTTC	CASSVGGTGPYEQYF
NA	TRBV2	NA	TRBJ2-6	TGTGCCAGCAGTGAAGCGCCCGAGGGCTCTGGGGCCAACGTCCTGACTTTC	CASSEAPEGSGANVLTF
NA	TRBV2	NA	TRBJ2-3	TGTGCCAGCAGCGCTCGGGGTAGCGGCACAGATACGCAGTATTTT	CASSARGSGTDTQYF
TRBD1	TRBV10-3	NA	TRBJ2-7	TGTGCCATCAGTGAGGGGGACAGACTCTACGAGCAGTACTTC	CAISEGDRLYEQYF
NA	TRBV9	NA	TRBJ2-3	TGTGCCAGCAGCGCCGCAGGTCTAGATACGCAGTATTTT	CASSAAGLDTQYF
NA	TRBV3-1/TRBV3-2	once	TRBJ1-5	TGTGCCAGCAGCCAGGGGGCCGGGAATCAGCCCCAGCATTTT	CASSQGAGNQPQHF
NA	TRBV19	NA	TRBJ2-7	TGTGCCAGTAGTCCCGCCGGAGGCCCCTCCTACGAGCAGTACTTC	CASSPAGGPSYEQYF
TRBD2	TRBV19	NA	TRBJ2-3	TGTGCCAGTAGTATTCGGACTAGCGGGGGAATCACAGATACGCAGTATTTT	CASSIRTSGGITDTQYF
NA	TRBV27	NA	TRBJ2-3	TGTGCCAGCACGGGGTTCGAGGCGCAGTATTTT	CASTGFEAQYF
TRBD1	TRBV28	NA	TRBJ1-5	TGTGCCAGCGAACCGGCAGGGGGAGAGGATCAGCCCCAGCATTTT	CASEPAGGEDQPQHF
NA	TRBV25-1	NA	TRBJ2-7	TGTGCCAGCAGCCCCGAGGGGGTGGGAGGGTCGCTTTCAGGGGAGCAGTACTTC	CASSPEGVGGSLSGEQYF
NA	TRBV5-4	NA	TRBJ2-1	TGTGCCAGCACCCCGCGCGAGGGCGCGGTAAATGAGCAGTTCTTC	CASTPREGAVNEQFF
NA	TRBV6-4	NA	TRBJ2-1	TGTGCCAGCAGTGACACCGACAGGAGCTCCTACAATGAGCAGTTCTTC	CASSDTDRSSYNEQFF
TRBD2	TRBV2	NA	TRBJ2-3	TGTGCCAATATAGCGGGGCGGTTACCCACAGATACGCAGTATTTT	CANIAGRLPTDTQYF
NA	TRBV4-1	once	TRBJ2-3	TGCGCCAGCACCTGGGGAGTGGTAGCGGAAGCAGATACGCAGTATTTT	CASTWGVVAEADTQYF
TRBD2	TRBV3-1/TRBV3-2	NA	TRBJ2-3	TGTGCCAGCAGCCAATTAGCGGGGGGGCAAGATACGCAGTATTTT	CASSQLAGGQDTQYF
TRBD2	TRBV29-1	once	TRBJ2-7	TGCAGCGTTACTAGCGGGAGCACCTACGAGCAGTACTTC	CSVTSGSTYEQYF
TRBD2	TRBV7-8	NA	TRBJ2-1	TGTGCCAGCAGCTCCCAAGCACTAGCGGGAGGGACAAAGGAGCAGTTCTTC	CASSSQALAGGTKEQFF